The 7 T cell receptor beta chains in this list originate from one sample, sequenced in a study of blood T cell repertoires in COVID-19. Using immunoSEQ multiplex PCR, the repertoire was profiled, and TCRdb retains in-frame clones only, with some absent. The sample carries under 200,000 clones, about 91% recorded once. The specimen was PBMCs or T cells enriched from blood (not recorded which). These receptors were obtained from a woman under 30 who had recovered from COVID-19.

The V and J genes are TRBV6-5 and TRBJ2-7; TRBD1 matches at 10 bases. V gave up 8 bases and J gave up 6 bases; unmatched junction bases: 7. The CDR3 sequence is 13 residues long. CDR1 and CDR2 (germline): MNHEY, SVGAGI. CDR3 in amino acids: CASGERDRGEQYF. The DNA of the CDR3 is TGTGCCAGCGGGGAAAGGGACAGGGGCGAGCAGTACTTC.

The chain has TRBV11-2 and TRBJ1-6; D is possibly TRBD1 (6 bases). Germline lookup yields CDR1 SGHAT and CDR2 FQNNGV. Trimming removed 1 base from V and 7 bases from J, with 17 bases in between. This CDR3 spans 17 amino acids. The CDR3: CASSLAPPGEGNSPLHF. The CDR3 DNA reads TGTGCCAGCAGCTTAGCCCCCCCAGGGGAGGGGAATTCACCCCTCCACTTT.

The chain uses TRBV11-2 and TRBJ2-3, with 8 bases identical to TRBD2. V dropped 1 base and J dropped 4; count of bases not matched to a gene: 4. CDR1 and CDR2 from the germline V gene are SGHAT and FQNNGV. The CDR3 is made up of 15 amino acids. CDR3 bases: TGTGCCAGCAGCTTAGCGGGAGGGCCCCCAGATACGCAGTATTTT. Translation gives CASSLAGGPPDTQYF.

The rearrangement uses TRBV12-3 or TRBV12-4 and TRBJ1-1; possibly TRBD1 for D (6 bases). The CDR3 contains 12 residues. The V gene lost 6 bases and the J gene lost 5 bases, with 10 bases spanning the gap. As DNA, the CDR3 is TGTGCCAGCAGCCCCACAGGGACTGAAGCTTTCTTT. Protein: CASSPTGTEAFF.

DNA for the CDR3: TGTGCCAGCAGTCGGGACAGTAATCAGCCCCAGCATTTT. Amino acids: CASSRDSNQPQHF. The chain employs TRBV28 and TRBJ1-5; 7 bases agree with TRBD1. V shed 5 bases, J shed 4 bases, and the junction held 2 bases outside the gene matches. The germline V gene encodes CDR1 MDHEN and CDR2 SYDVKM. This CDR3 is 13 amino acids long.

The chain is built from TRBV28 and TRBJ2-2, with 8 positions matching TRBD2. V lost 10 bases to trimming and J lost 5 bases; unmatched junction nucleotides: 9. CDR3 length: 14 residues. The germline V gene has CDR1 MDHEN and CDR2 SYDVKM. The CDR3 is CATDSGATTGELFF. The CDR3 region has the DNA TGTGCCACCGATAGCGGGGCAACGACCGGGGAGCTGTTTTTT.

This chain joins TRBV5-1 and TRBJ2-7, with 14 positions matching TRBD2. The germline gives CDR1 SGHRS, CDR2 YFSETQ. The CDR3 extends over 15 amino acids. The V segment lost 5 bases and the J segment 3 bases; nucleotides outside the gene matches: 4. The CDR3 DNA reads TGCGCCAGCAGTTACGGACTAGCGGGAGGCTACGAGCAGTACTTC. Protein sequence: CASSYGLAGGYEQYF.